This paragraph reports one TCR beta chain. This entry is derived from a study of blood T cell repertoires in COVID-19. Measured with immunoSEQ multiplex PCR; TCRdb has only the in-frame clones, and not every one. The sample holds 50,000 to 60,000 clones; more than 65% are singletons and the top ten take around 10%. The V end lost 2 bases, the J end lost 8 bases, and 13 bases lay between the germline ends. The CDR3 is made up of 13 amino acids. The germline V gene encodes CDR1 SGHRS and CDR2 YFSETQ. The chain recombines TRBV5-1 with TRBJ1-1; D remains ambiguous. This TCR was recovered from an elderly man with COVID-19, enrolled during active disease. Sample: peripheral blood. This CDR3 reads CASSLPRHPEAFF. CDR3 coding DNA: TGCGCCAGCAGCTTACCTCGACATCCAGAAGCTTTCTTT.